Sequencing of this T cell receptor beta chain was carried out in a study of T cell clusters in autoimmune cytopenias. In regard to this clonotype: Its antigen remains unidentified.

TRB rearrangements were amplified by touch-down multiplex PCR with mixed TRB-A/B primers. TCRdb reworked the multiplex PCR reads into one entry per CDR3 protein, no DNA. In total, the table holds roughly 8,200 distinct CDR3 sequences. Study outcomes and limitations: Primary autoimmune cytopenia patients seemingly lacked the physiological T cell clusters found in healthy donors. TRB repertoire shifts in secondary cytopenia and chronic lymphocytic leukemia mostly reflected lymphoma, not autoimmunity. No experiment has yet validated the function of the T cell clusters defined in silico.

About 37,500 genome equivalents of blood DNA were amplified for TRB. Source material: peripheral blood. This receptor was identified in a human donor with an autoimmune cytopenia or autoimmune hepatitis (not recorded which).

CDR3 sequence reads: CASSSDYGTGELFF. The rearrangement links TRBV5-6 to TRBJ2-2. CDR3 length equals 14 residues. Germline lookup yields CDR1 SGHDT and CDR2 YYEEEE.